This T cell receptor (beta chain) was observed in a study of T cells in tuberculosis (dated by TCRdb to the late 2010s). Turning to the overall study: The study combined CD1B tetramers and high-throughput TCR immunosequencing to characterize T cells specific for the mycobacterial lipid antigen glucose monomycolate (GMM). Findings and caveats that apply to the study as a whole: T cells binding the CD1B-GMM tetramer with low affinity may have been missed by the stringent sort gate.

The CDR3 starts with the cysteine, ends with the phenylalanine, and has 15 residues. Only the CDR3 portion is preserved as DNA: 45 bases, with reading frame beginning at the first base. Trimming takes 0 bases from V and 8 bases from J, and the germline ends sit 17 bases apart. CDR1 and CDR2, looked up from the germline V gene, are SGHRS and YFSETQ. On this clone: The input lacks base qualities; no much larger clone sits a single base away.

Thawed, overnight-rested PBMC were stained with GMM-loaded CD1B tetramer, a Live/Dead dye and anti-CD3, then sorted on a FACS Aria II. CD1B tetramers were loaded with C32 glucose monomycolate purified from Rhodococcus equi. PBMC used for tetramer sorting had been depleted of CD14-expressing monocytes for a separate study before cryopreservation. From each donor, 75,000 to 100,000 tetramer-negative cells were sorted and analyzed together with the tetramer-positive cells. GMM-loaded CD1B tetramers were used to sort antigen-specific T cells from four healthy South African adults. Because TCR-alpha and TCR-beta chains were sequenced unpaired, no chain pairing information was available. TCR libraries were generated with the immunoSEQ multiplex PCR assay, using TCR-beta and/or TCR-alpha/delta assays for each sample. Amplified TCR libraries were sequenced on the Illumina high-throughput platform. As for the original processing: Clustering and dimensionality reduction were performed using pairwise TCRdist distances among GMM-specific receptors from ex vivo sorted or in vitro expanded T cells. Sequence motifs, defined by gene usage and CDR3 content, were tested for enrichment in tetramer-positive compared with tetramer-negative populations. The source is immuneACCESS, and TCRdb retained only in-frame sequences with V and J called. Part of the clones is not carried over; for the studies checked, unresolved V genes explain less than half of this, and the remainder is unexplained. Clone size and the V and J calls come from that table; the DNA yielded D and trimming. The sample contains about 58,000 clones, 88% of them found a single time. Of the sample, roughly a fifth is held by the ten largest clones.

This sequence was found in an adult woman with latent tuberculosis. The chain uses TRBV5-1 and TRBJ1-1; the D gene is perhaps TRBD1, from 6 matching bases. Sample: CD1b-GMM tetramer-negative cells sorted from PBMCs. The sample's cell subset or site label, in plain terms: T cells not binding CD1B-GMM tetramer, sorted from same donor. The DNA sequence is TGCGCCAGCAGCTTGGTGGCGGACAGAGCATGGGAAGCTTTCTTT. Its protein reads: CASSLVADRAWEAFF.